This TCR beta chain was obtained from a study of metastatic and nonmetastatic thyroid tumors (dated by TCRdb to 2020 to 2021). Regarding the complete study: The researchers compared repertoires between peripheral blood samples and tumor or nodule tissue samples from patients with malignant or benign thyroid disease.

CDR1 is given as LGHDT and CDR2 as YNNKEL, both from the germline V gene (reference sequence). Measured from the cysteine to the phenylalanine, the CDR3 is 13 residues long. Kept here is only the CDR3 DNA, which spans 39 bases and is read in frame from base 1. Trimming at the junction amounts to 8 bases on V and 2 bases on J, and the germline ends lie 11 bases apart. Before undergoing thyroid surgery, none of the patients had been given any kind of treatment. Using T-cell receptor beta sequencing, the study looked back at clinical samples from patients collected from the early 2010s to the late 2010s. The sample holds many counts of this clone. Its cognate antigen has yet to be identified. No base quality values were provided; no much bigger clone lies one nucleotide off. The library was prepared using PCR. The data were produced on an Illumina HiSeq 4000. High-throughput sequencing was used to profile the CDR3 region of the TCR beta-chain in every patient. The authors processed their data as follows. CDR3 differences across clinicopathological groups were used to build a classifier for discriminating distant-metastatic papillary thyroid cancer patients. Repertoire diversity was assessed with the Shannon index, and tumor-blood repertoire similarity with the Morisita-Horn index. TCRdb reran the public reads through fastp at Q25 and MiXCR, keeping productive beta chains. TCRdb, rather than the study authors, made the V and J calls. In all, the sample holds 12,000 or so clones, and 27% of those were seen once. Of the sample, 20% to 25% falls within the top ten clones.

Overall results and qualifications from the work: In both blood and tumor samples, TCR beta diversity was reported to be significantly higher in malignant tumors than in benign nodules.

The sequence joins TRBV3-1 to TRBJ2-3; there is no confident call for the D gene. The sequenced sample was adjacent normal tissue. The receptor was isolated from a male donor with papillary thyroid cancer or a benign thyroid nodule (not recorded which). Some clones in this sample may be carry-over from other donors' samples. This receptor has the CDR3 CASSGLVTDTQYF. Here is the DNA: TGTGCCAGCTCCGGGCTAGTCACAGATACGCAGTATTTT.